The 25 T cell receptor beta chains reported below all come from one sample, sequenced in a study of neurological immune-mediated disorders. Each CDR3 protein is one row after TCRdb ran MiXCR on the 5' RACE reads. This table has some 57,000 distinct CDR3 sequences, about 3.8% appearing once. Sequencing input: PBMCs. The source of these receptors is a man aged 60-69 years with multiple sclerosis.

This clonotype was observed at least ten times. This chain links TRBV20-1 with TRBJ2-7, with 8 bases matching TRBD1. The CDR3 has 14 residues. Germline values: CDR1 DFQATT, CDR2 SNEGSKA (reference sequence). The V segment lost 0 bases and the J segment 5 bases; nucleotides outside the gene matches: 6. Here the CDR3 reads CSARDGQGADEQYF. In nucleotides, the CDR3 is TGCAGTGCTAGAGATGGGCAGGGGGCCGACGAGCAGTACTTC.

This clonotype was observed at least ten times. CDR3 protein: CSAREGTGYNSPLHF. CDR3 bases: TGCAGTGCTAGAGAGGGGACAGGCTATAATTCACCCCTCCACTTT. The J gene is TRBJ1-6, the V gene TRBV20-1; 8 positions agree with TRBD1. The V gene end was trimmed by 0 bases and the J gene end by 3 bases; junction bases not matched to a gene: 1. The germline CDR1 and CDR2 sequences are DFQATT and SNEGSKA (reference sequence). CDR3 length equals 15 residues.

This clonotype was seen at least ten times. The rearrangement uses TRBV5-5 and TRBJ1-4; D gene ambiguous. This CDR3 spans 14 amino acids. Trimming shortened V by 2 bases and J by 5 bases, and 10 bases separated the two germline ends. Germline CDR1 reads SGHKS; CDR2 reads YYEKEE (reference sequence). The CDR3 region is CASSFTEMNEKLFF. The DNA for the CDR3 is TGTGCCAGCAGCTTCACGGAAATGAATGAAAAACTGTTTTTT.

There are many counts of this clonotype. The chain employs TRBV4-2 and TRBJ2-7; 9 bases are a match to TRBD2. The CDR3 runs to 16 residues. The germline V gene has CDR1 LGHNA and CDR2 YNFKEQ. V gave up 0 bases and J gave up 3 bases; unmatched junction bases: 6. The CDR3 sequence is CASSQDGAGGFYEQYF. The CDR3 nucleotides read TGTGCCAGCAGCCAAGACGGCGCGGGAGGGTTCTACGAGCAGTACTTC.

J is TRBJ1-4 and V is TRBV5-6; 8 bases fit TRBD1. V shed 6 bases, J shed 7 bases, and the junction held 2 bases outside the gene matches. Per the germline V gene, CDR1 is SGHDT and CDR2 is YYEEEE. The CDR3 runs to 12 residues. The CDR3 nucleotides are TGTGCCAGCACAGGGGGCGGTGAAAAACTGTTTTTT. This encodes CASTGGGEKLFF.

This clonotype was detected ten times or more. This sequence joins TRBV7-2 and TRBJ2-4; TRBD2 aligns across 16 bases. The germline V gene has CDR1 SGHTA and CDR2 FQGNSA. The CDR3 totals 17 residues. V trimming: 6 bases; J trimming: 8 bases; junction bases outside the gene matches: 10. The chain's CDR3 is CASSPGLAGGPSDIQYF. CDR3 DNA sequence: TGTGCCAGCAGTCCGGGACTAGCGGGAGGGCCTTCGGACATTCAGTACTTC.

This clonotype was counted many times. The chain uses TRBV5-1 and TRBJ2-7, with D maybe TRBD1 (6 bases). The length of the CDR3 is 14 residues. The germline V gene has CDR1 SGHRS and CDR2 YFSETQ. V lost 0 bases and J lost 3, with 10 bases in between. The CDR3: CASSLGDTYYEQYF. In DNA form, the CDR3 reads TGCGCCAGCAGCTTGGGGGACACATACTACGAGCAGTACTTC.

This chain uses TRBV20-1 with TRBJ1-4; D is unresolved. This CDR3 spans 13 amino acids. Germline CDR1 DFQATT, CDR2 SNEGSKA (reference sequence). The V gene lost 7 bases and the J gene lost 0 bases, with 9 bases spanning the gap. In DNA, the CDR3 is TGCAGTGACAAAGGGACAACTAATGAAAAACTGTTTTTT. Translated, it gives CSDKGTTNEKLFF.

This clonotype has a count of ten or more. The chain joins TRBV14 to TRBJ2-7; 7 bases are shared with TRBD1. Germline lookup yields CDR1 SGHDN and CDR2 FVKESK. Trimming took 6 bases from V and 3 from J; bases not matched to a gene: 2. CDR3 length: 12 residues. DNA for the CDR3: TGTGCCAGCAGAGCAGGGGGCTACGAGCAGTACTTC. Its translation is CASRAGGYEQYF.

In its sample, this clonotype was seen many times. The rearrangement joins TRBV11-1 to TRBJ2-5, with TRBD1 matching 8 bases. Per the germline V gene, CDR1 is SGHAT and CDR2 is FQDESV (reference sequence). V gave up 5 bases and J gave up 3 bases; unmatched junction bases: 5. The CDR3 runs to 14 residues. Written as DNA, the CDR3 is TGTGCCAGCAGCCCCACGACAGGGGAAGAGACCCAGTACTTC. It specifies CASSPTTGEETQYF.

In its sample, this clonotype was seen many times. This chain's CDR3 is CASSLLSGGYNEQFF. The CDR3 DNA reads as TGTGCCAGCAGCCTGCTGAGCGGGGGCTACAATGAGCAGTTCTTC. This chain uses TRBV14 with TRBJ2-1; 8 bases are a match to TRBD2. Germline CDR1 SGHDN, CDR2 FVKESK. V was clipped by 4 bases and J by 3 bases; unmatched bases: 5. This CDR3 has 15 amino acids.

This clonotype was seen many times. This chain connects TRBV10-3 to TRBJ2-6; D might be TRBD1 (5 bases). The length of the CDR3 is 19 residues. CDR1 is ENHRY, CDR2 SYGVKD, per germline. V gave up 2 bases and J gave up 3 bases, with 20 bases separating them. CDR3: CAISEPGQGAIFGANVLTF. The CDR3 coding sequence is TGTGCCATCAGTGAGCCCGGACAAGGGGCAATCTTTGGGGCCAACGTCCTGACTTTC.

This clonotype was observed many times. The chain couples TRBV11-2 to TRBJ2-7; no firm D call. The CDR3 totals 12 residues. Germline V gives CDR1 SGHAT, CDR2 FQNNGV. V was pared by 4 bases and J by 4 bases, with 8 bases between. The chain's CDR3 is CASSSVRYEQYF. Here the CDR3 DNA reads TGTGCCAGCAGCTCAGTAAGGTACGAGCAGTACTTC. The full variable domain, completed using reference TRBV11-2 and TRBJ2-7, is EAGVAQSPRYKIIEKRQSVAFWCNPISGHATLYWYQQILGQGPKLLIQFQNNGVVDDSQLPKDRFSAERLKGVDSTLKIQPAKLEDSAVYLCASSSVRYEQYFGPGTRLTVT.

This clonotype was observed a handful of times. This may come from a read error, since a much larger clone is one base off. The V and J genes are TRBV12-3 or TRBV12-4 and TRBJ1-5; D is possibly TRBD1 (6 bases). The CDR3 is 15 residues long. Between the trimmed V and J ends, which lost 3 bases and 5 bases, there was a span of 14 bases. CDR3 nucleotides: TGTGCCAGCAGTTTGGGGGGCGGACAAGATCAGCCCCAGCATTTT. This translates into CASSLGGGQDQPQHF.

This clonotype was seen once. The gene calls are TRBV14 and TRBJ2-7; 7 bases align to TRBD1. V shed 3 bases and J 6 bases; nucleotides not matched to a gene: 5. The germline CDR1 and CDR2 sequences are SGHDN and FVKESK. This CDR3 has 13 residues. The CDR3 coding sequence is TGTGCCAGCAGCCATAGGACAGGTCTCGAGCAGTACTTC. Translating gives CASSHRTGLEQYF.

In its sample, this clonotype was seen many times. The gene calls are TRBV10-3 and TRBJ2-7, with 10 bases matching TRBD2. The germline V gene encodes CDR1 ENHRY and CDR2 SYGVKD. The CDR3 spans 15 residues. The V segment lost 5 bases and the J segment 5 bases; nucleotides outside the gene matches: 9. CDR3 DNA: TGTGCCATCAGTACCCCTAGCGGGAGAAGCGACGAGCAGTACTTC. It encodes CAISTPSGRSDEQYF.

This clonotype has a count of ten or more. This sequence joins TRBV14 and TRBJ2-2, with 8 bases fitting TRBD1. The germline CDR1 and CDR2 sequences are SGHDN and FVKESK. The trim removed 1 base at V and 5 bases at J, leaving 3 bases unmatched. This CDR3 region has 15 residues. Here the CDR3 reads CASSQATGGTGELFF. CDR3 bases: TGTGCCAGCAGCCAAGCTACAGGGGGAACCGGGGAGCTGTTTTTT.

As regards this clonotype: This may arise from a read error, as a much more abundant clone is one base away. The CDR3 ends on some other residue instead of the conserved phenylalanine or tryptophan, so this is likely a read error. The V call is TRBV5-1, the J call TRBJ1-1; no clear D gene. In germline, CDR1 is SGHRS, CDR2 YFSETQ. The CDR3 runs 13 residues. Deletions cut 2 bases from V and 0 bases from J, with 5 bases between. CDR3: CASSFGLNTEAFC. CDR3 bases: TGCGCCAGCAGCTTCGGGTTGAACACTGAAGCTTTCTGT.

This clonotype was counted many times. The gene calls are TRBV5-1 and TRBJ2-7; D perhaps matches TRBD1 (6 bases). The germline CDR1 and CDR2 sequences are SGHRS and YFSETQ. V lost 0 bases to trimming and J lost 3 bases, with 19 bases between them. This CDR3 has 17 residues. CDR3 residues: CASSLEGAGVGIYEQYF. CDR3 coding DNA: TGCGCCAGCAGCTTGGAGGGTGCAGGGGTGGGGATCTACGAGCAGTACTTC.

The V gene is TRBV6-2 or TRBV6-3, the J gene TRBJ1-5; 7 bases fit TRBD1. Germline loops: CDR1 MNHEY, CDR2 SVGEGT. The CDR3 spans 16 residues. Trimming cost V 8 bases and J 4 bases; bases outside gene matches: 14. CDR3 amino acids: CASLPLRGLGNQPQHF. In DNA form, the CDR3 reads TGTGCCAGCCTCCCCCTTAGGGGGCTGGGAAATCAGCCCCAGCATTTT.

There are a few counts of this clonotype. CDR3 region: CSVGDLNSYEQYF. In DNA form, the CDR3 reads TGCAGCGTGGGGGATCTTAACTCCTACGAGCAGTACTTC. The chain couples TRBV29-1 to TRBJ2-7; possibly TRBD1 or TRBD2 for D (5 bases each). Germline V gene lookup returns CDR1 SQVTM and CDR2 ANQGSEA. There are 13 residues in the CDR3. Trimming left V 6 bases short and J 0 bases short, with 12 bases between.

This clonotype was picked up many times. J is TRBJ2-1 and V is TRBV20-1, with D maybe TRBD1 (6 bases). The CDR3 spans 14 residues. Trimming took 5 bases from V and 4 from J, leaving 15 bases between them. Germline V gene lookup returns CDR1 DFQATT and CDR2 SNEGSKA (reference sequence). The CDR3 protein is CSAGTGTTYNEQFF. The CDR3 region has the DNA TGCAGTGCTGGGACCGGGACAACATACAATGAGCAGTTCTTC.

This clonotype came up many times. The chain is built from TRBV5-1 and TRBJ1-4; no clear D gene. V was shortened by 4 bases and J by 12 bases, with 13 bases between the two germline ends. The CDR3 is 12 residues long. Germline V gene data show CDR1 as SGHRS and CDR2 as YFSETQ. CDR3 DNA: TGCGCCAGCAGCGGAAGCAAAGGTGAACTGTTTTTT. It translates to CASSGSKGELFF.

This clonotype was seen more than once but under ten times. The chain joins TRBV27 to TRBJ1-2, with a possible D match to TRBD1 (6 bases). Germline-derived CDR1 and CDR2 are MNHEY and SMNVEV (reference sequence). There are 13 residues in the CDR3. V shed 6 bases and J shed 4 bases, with 12 bases lying between them. The CDR3 DNA reads as TGTGCCAGCAGGGAGACAGGCACCTATGGCTACACCTTC. Protein sequence: CASRETGTYGYTF.

This clonotype was seen many times. The rearrangement uses TRBV20-1 and TRBJ2-7, with D uncertain. Per germline, CDR1 DFQATT and CDR2 SNEGSKA (reference sequence). Trimming removed 4 bases at V and 9 bases at J, with 10 bases between. This CDR3 spans 10 amino acids. The CDR3 loop is CSATAIGQYF. CDR3 nucleotides: TGCAGTGCTACAGCGATCGGGCAGTACTTC.